This TCR beta chain is from a study of blood T cells in healthy people across ages. In the case of this clonotype: Germline and junction disagree at one end, which may indicate a read error.

Germline loops: CDR1 SGHRS, CDR2 YFSETQ. The CDR3 is 16 residues long. The amount of total RNA extracted per sample was at least 5 micrograms. Sample-barcoded 5' priming and a J-beta primer mix drove a second PCR of about 6 to 12 cycles. A template-switch adaptor that had 12 random nucleotides put a tag on each cDNA molecule. From the 5' RACE reads, TCRdb called clonotypes with MiXCR, one entry per CDR3 protein. The table lists 1.5 million to 2 million distinct CDR3 sequences, over 25% of them singletons, with over 7% in the top ten. The source material was blood. The chain joins TRBV5-1 to TRBJ2-6; tentative D call: TRBD1 (5 bases). The clonotype originates from a woman aged 25 to 39 in good health. The CDR3, as DNA: TGCGCCACGCAGGACGGTAGATTCTCTGGGGCCAACGTCCGGACTTTC. It encodes CATQDGRFSGANVRTF.